This T cell receptor (beta chain) came from a study of control samples from healthy donors and cancer patients. The V and J ends lost 7 bases and 0 bases respectively, with 9 bases between them. Germline CDR1 and CDR2: MDHEN and SYDVKM. The CDR3 sequence is 13 residues long. TCRdb's copy holds only in-frame clones and misses some; the assay was immunoSEQ multiplex PCR. The sample has about 150,000 clones, over 90% seen once. V is TRBV28 and J is TRBJ1-1; unclear D gene. The sample was PBMCs. The source is a man between 60 and 75 years old with colorectal cancer. DNA of the CDR3: TGTGCCAGCATTCAAGGTATGAACACTGAAGCTTTCTTT. The encoded protein is CASIQGMNTEAFF.